The rows below give T cell receptor beta chains drawn from one sample of a study of blood T cell repertoires in COVID-19. Sequencing used immunoSEQ multiplex PCR; TCRdb keeps in-frame clones, though not all of them. Altogether 72,000 or so clones are present, about 90% being singletons, with the ten largest covering less than 1.5%. The sample consisted of peripheral blood. The origin of the receptors is a man aged 60 to 69 with acute or convalescent COVID-19. Each CDR3 is given with its conserved first and last residue. Clone size is shown for a subset of rows, as once, few, many or a class of expanded clone.

j_call v_call clone_size cdr3_aa
TRBJ1-5 TRBV27 - CASSLNRQGDQPQHF
TRBJ1-1 TRBV4-1 - CASSQVGGRSEAFF
TRBJ1-1 TRBV19 - CASTPVRQGETEAFF
TRBJ2-2 TRBV27 - CASSPNSGGVMNTGELFF
TRBJ1-4 TRBV19 - CASSASQELNEKLFF
TRBJ1-3 TRBV19 - CASTRQGGSGNTIYF
TRBJ2-3 TRBV21-1 few CASSKRPRRERQSTDTQYF
TRBJ1-6 TRBV9 - CASSATRTHNSPLHF
TRBJ2-1 TRBV3-1/TRBV3-2 - CASSRDRGDNEQFF
TRBJ1-5 TRBV11-2 - CASSLGPGNQPQHF
TRBJ1-5 TRBV2 - CASRAERGGQPQHF
TRBJ1-6 TRBV6-5 - CASSFRVAAYNSPLHF